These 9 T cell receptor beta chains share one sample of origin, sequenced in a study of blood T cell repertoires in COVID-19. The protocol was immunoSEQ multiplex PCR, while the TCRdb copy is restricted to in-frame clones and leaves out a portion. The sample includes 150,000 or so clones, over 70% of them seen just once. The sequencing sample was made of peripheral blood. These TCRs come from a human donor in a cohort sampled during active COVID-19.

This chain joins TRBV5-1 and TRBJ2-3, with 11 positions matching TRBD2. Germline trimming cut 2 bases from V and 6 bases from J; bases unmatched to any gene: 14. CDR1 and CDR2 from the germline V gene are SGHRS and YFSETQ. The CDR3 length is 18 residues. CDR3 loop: CASSLGLAGGLTPDTQYF. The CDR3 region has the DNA TGCGCCAGCAGCTTAGGGCTAGCGGGAGGCTTAACTCCCGATACGCAGTATTTT.

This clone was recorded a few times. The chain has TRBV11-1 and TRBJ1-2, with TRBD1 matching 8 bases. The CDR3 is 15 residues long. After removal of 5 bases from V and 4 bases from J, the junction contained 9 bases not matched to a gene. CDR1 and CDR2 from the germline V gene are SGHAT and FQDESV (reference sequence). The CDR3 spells CASSLRTGKGYGYTF. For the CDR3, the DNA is TGTGCCAGCAGCCTCCGGACAGGGAAGGGCTATGGCTACACCTTC.

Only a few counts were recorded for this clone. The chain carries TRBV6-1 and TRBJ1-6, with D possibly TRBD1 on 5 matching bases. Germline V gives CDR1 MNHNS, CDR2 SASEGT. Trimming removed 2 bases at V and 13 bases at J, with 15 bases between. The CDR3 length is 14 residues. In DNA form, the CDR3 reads TGTGCCAGCAGTGAAACCCGGGGGACCGGGCCCCTCCACTTT. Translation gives CASSETRGTGPLHF.

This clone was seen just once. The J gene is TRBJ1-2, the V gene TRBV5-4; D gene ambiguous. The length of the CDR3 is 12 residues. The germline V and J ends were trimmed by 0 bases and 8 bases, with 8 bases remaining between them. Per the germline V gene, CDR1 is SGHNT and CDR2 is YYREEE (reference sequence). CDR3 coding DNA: TGTGCCAGCAGCTTGGAAGCGGGAGGCTACACCTTC. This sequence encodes CASSLEAGGYTF.

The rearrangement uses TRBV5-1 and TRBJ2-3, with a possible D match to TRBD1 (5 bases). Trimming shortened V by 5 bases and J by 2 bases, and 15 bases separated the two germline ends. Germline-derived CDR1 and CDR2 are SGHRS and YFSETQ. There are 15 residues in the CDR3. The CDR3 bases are TGCGCCAGCAGTCGGCGCAGGGTGGACACAGATACGCAGTATTTT. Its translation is CASSRRRVDTDTQYF.

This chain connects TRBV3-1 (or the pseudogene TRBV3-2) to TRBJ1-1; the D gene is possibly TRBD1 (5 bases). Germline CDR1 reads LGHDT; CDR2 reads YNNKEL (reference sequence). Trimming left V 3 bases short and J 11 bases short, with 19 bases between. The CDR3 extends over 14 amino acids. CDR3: CASSQDLQGRAAFF. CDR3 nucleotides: TGTGCCAGCAGCCAGGACCTTCAGGGCAGGGCTGCTTTCTTT.

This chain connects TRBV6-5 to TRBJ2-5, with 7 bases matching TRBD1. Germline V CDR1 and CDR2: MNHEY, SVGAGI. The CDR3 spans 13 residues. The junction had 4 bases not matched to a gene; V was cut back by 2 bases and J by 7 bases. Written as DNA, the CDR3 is TGTGCCAGCAGTTACGAGACAGGGAGGACCCAGTACTTC. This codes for CASSYETGRTQYF.

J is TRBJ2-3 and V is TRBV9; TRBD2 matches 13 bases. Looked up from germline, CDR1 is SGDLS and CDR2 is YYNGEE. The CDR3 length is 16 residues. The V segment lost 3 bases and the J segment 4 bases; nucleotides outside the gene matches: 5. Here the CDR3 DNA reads TGTGCCAGCAGCGGGACTAGCGGGGGAATCGCAGATACGCAGTATTTT. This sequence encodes CASSGTSGGIADTQYF.

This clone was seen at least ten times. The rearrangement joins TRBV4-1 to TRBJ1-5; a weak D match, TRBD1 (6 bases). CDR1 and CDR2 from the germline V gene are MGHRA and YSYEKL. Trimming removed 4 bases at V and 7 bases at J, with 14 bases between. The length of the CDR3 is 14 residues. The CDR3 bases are TGCGCCAGCAGCCGGATACAGGGTGGGCAGCCCCAGCATTTT. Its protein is CASSRIQGGQPQHF.